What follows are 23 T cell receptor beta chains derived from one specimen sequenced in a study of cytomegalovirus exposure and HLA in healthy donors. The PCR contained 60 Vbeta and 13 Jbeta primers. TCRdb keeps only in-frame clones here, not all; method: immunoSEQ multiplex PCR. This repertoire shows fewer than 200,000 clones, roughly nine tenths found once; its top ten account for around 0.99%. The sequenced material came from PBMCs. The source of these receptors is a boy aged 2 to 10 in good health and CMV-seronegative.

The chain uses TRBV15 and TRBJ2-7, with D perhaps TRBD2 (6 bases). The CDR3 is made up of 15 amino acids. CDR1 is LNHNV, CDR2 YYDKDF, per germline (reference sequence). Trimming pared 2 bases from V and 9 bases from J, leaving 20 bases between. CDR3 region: CATSRSGTGDLGQYF. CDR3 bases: TGTGCCACCAGCAGAAGTGGGACTGGGGACTTAGGGCAGTACTTC.

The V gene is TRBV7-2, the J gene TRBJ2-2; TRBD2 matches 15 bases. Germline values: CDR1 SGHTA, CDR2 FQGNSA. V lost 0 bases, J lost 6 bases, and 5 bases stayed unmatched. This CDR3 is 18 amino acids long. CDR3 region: CASSLALGLAGGAGELFF. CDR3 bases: TGTGCCAGCAGCTTAGCTTTGGGACTAGCGGGGGGCGCCGGGGAGCTGTTTTTT.

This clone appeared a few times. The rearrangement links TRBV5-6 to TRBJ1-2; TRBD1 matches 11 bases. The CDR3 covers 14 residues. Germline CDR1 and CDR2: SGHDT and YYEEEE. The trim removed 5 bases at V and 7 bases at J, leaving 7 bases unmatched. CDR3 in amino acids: CASSPGTGGGGYTF. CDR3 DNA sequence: TGTGCCAGCAGTCCCGGGACAGGGGGAGGTGGCTACACCTTC.

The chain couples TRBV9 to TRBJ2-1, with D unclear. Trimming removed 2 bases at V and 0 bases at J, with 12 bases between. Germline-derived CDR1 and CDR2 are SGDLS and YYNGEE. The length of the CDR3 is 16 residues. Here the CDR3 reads CASSVLSVLSYNEQFF. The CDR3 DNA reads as TGTGCCAGCAGCGTCTTGTCTGTTCTCTCCTACAATGAGCAGTTCTTC.

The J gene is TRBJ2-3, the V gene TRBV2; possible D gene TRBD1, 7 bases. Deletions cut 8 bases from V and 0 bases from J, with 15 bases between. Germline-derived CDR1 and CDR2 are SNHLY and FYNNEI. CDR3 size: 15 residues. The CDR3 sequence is CASWFRGASTDTQYF. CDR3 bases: TGTGCCAGCTGGTTCAGGGGGGCTAGCACAGATACGCAGTATTTT. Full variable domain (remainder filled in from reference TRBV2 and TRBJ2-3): EPEVTQTPSHQVTQMGQEVILRCVPISNHLYFYWYRQILGQKVEFLVSFYNNEISEKSEIFDDQFSVERPDGSNFTLKIRSTKLEDSAMYFCASWFRGASTDTQYFGPGTRLTVL.

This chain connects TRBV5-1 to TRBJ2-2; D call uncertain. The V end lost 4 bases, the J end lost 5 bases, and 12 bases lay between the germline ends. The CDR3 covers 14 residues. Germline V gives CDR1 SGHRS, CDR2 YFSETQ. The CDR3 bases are TGCGCCAGCAGCACTGGTGCCGGGACCGGGGAGCTGTTTTTT. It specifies CASSTGAGTGELFF.

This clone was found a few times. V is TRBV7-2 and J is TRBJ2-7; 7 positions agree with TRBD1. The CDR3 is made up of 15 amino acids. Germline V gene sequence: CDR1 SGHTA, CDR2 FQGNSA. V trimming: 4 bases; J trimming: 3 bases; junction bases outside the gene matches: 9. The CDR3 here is CASSSLRTGVYEQYF. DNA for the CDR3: TGTGCCAGCAGCTCCCTACGGACAGGAGTCTACGAGCAGTACTTC. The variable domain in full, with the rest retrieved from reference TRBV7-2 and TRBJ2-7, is GAGVSQSPSNKVTEKGKDVELRCDPISGHTALYWYRQSLGQGLEFLIYFQGNSAPDKSGLPSDRFSAERTGGSVSTLTIQRTQQEDSAVYLCASSSLRTGVYEQYFGPGTRLTVT.

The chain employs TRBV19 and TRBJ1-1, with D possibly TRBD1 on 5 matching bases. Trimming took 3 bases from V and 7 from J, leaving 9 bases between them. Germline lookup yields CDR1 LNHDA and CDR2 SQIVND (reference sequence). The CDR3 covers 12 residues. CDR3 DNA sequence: TGTGCCAGTAGTATCACAGGTGGTGAAGCTTTCTTT. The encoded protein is CASSITGGEAFF.

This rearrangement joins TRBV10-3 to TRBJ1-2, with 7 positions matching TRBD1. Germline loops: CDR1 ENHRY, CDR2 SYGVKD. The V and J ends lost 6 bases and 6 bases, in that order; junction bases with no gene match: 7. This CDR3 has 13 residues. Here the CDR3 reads CAIRPRQGDGYTF. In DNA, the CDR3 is TGTGCCATCAGGCCCCGACAGGGAGATGGCTACACCTTC.

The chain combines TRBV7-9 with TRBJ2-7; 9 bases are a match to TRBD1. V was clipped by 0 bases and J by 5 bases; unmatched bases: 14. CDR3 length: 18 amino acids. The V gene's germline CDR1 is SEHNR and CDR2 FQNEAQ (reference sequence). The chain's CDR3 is CASSLARGGGQGFHEQYF. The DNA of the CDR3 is TGTGCCAGCAGCTTAGCAAGAGGGGGCGGACAGGGGTTCCACGAGCAGTACTTC. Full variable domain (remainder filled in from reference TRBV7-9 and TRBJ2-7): DTGVSQNPRHKITKRGQNVTFRCDPISEHNRLYWYRQTLGQGPEFLTYFQNEAQLEKSRLLSDRFSAERPKGSFSTLEIQRTEQGDSAMYLCASSLARGGGQGFHEQYFGPGTRLTVT.

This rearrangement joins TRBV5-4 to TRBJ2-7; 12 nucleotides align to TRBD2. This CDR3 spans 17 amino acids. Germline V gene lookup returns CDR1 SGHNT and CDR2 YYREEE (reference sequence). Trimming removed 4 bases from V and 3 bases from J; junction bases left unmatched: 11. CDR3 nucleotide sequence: TGTGCCAGCAGCCCTACGACTAGCGGGAGCCTTATCTACGAGCAGTACTTC. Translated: CASSPTTSGSLIYEQYF.

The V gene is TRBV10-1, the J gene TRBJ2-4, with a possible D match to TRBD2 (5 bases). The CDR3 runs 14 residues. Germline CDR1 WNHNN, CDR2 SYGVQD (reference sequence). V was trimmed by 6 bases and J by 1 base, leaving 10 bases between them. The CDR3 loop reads CASRASGAKNIQYF. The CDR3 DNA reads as TGCGCCAGCAGGGCGTCGGGGGCCAAAAACATTCAGTACTTC.

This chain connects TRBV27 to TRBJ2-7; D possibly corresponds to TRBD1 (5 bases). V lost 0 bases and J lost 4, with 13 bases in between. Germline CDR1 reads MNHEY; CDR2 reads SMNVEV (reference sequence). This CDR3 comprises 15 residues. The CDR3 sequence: CASSLSSQGIYEQYF. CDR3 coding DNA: TGTGCCAGCAGTTTATCGAGCCAGGGAATTTACGAGCAGTACTTC.

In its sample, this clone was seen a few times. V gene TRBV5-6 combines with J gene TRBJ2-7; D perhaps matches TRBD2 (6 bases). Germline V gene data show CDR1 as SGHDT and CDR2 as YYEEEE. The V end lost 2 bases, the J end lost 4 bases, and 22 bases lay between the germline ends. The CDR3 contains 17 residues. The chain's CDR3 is CASSFQRTSIGFYEQYF. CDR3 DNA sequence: TGTGCCAGCAGCTTTCAAAGAACTAGCATCGGGTTTTACGAGCAGTACTTC. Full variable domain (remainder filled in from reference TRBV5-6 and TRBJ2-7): DAGVTQSPTHLIKTRGQQVTLRCSPKSGHDTVSWYQQALGQGPQFIFQYYEEEERQRGNFPDRFSGHQFPNYSSELNVNALLLGDSALYLCASSFQRTSIGFYEQYFGPGTRLTVT.

CDR3 in DNA: TGTGCCTGGAGTGTAACCTGGGACAGGGGCGAGCAGTACTTC. Protein: CAWSVTWDRGEQYF. V usage is TRBV30 and J usage is TRBJ2-7, with 10 nucleotides matching TRBD1. This CDR3 contains 14 residues. Germline V gene sequence: CDR1 GTSNPN, CDR2 SVGIG (reference sequence). Trimming took 0 bases from V and 6 from J; bases not matched to a gene: 5.

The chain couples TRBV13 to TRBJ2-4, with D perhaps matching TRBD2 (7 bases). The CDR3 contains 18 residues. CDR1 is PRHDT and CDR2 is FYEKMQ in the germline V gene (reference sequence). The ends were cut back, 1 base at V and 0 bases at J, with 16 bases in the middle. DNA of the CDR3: TGTGCCAGCAGCTTAGAGGGTGCGGGGGCCCTAGCCAAAAACATTCAGTACTTC. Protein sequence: CASSLEGAGALAKNIQYF.

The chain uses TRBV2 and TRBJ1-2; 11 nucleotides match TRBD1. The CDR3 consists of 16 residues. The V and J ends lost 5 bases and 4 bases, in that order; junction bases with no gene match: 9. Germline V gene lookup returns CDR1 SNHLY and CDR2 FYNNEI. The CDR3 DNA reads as TGTGCCAGCAGTCCCGGGACAGGGGGAATCGGCTATGGCTACACCTTC. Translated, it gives CASSPGTGGIGYGYTF. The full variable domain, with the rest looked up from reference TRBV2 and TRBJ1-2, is EPEVTQTPSHQVTQMGQEVILRCVPISNHLYFYWYRQILGQKVEFLVSFYNNEISEKSEIFDDQFSVERPDGSNFTLKIRSTKLEDSAMYFCASSPGTGGIGYGYTFGSGTRLTVV.

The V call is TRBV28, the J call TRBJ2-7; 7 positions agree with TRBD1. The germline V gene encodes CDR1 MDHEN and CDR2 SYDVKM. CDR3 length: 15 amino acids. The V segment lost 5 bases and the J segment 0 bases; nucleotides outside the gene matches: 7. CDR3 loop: CASSLPGQTSYEQYF. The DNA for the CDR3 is TGTGCCAGCAGTCTGCCGGGACAGACCTCCTACGAGCAGTACTTC.

DNA for the CDR3: TGTGCCAGCAGCTTGAAAAGTTACAGGTCGTACACCGGGGAGCTGTTTTTT. Translating gives CASSLKSYRSYTGELFF. V gene TRBV5-6 combines with J gene TRBJ2-2; perhaps TRBD1 as D (5 bases). Germline CDR1 SGHDT, CDR2 YYEEEE. CDR3 length equals 17 residues. The ends were cut back, 1 base at V and 3 bases at J, with 16 bases in the middle.

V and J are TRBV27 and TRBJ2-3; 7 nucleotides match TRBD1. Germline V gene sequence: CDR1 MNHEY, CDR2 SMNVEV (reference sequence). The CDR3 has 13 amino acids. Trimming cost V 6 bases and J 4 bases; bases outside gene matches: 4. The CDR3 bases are TGTGCCAGCAGGTCGAGGGGGCCAGATACGCAGTATTTT. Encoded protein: CASRSRGPDTQYF.

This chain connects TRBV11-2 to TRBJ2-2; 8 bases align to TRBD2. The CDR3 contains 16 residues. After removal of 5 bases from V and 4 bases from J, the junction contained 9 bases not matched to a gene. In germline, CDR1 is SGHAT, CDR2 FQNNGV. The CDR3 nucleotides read TGTGCCAGCAGCCTAGTGAGCGGGGGAGGCACCGGGGAGCTGTTTTTT. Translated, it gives CASSLVSGGGTGELFF.

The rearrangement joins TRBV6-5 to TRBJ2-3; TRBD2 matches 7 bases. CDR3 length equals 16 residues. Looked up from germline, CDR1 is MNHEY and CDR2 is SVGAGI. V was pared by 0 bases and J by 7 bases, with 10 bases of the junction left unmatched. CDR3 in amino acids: CASSYSGEGGPYTQYF. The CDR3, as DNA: TGTGCCAGCAGTTACTCGGGGGAGGGAGGGCCTTATACGCAGTATTTT.

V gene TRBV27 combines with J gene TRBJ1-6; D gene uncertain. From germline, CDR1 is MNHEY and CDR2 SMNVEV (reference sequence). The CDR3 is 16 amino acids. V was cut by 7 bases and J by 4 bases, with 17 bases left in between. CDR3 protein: CASKPLRSPYNSPLHF. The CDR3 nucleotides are TGTGCCAGCAAGCCTTTGAGATCCCCTTATAATTCACCCCTCCACTTT.